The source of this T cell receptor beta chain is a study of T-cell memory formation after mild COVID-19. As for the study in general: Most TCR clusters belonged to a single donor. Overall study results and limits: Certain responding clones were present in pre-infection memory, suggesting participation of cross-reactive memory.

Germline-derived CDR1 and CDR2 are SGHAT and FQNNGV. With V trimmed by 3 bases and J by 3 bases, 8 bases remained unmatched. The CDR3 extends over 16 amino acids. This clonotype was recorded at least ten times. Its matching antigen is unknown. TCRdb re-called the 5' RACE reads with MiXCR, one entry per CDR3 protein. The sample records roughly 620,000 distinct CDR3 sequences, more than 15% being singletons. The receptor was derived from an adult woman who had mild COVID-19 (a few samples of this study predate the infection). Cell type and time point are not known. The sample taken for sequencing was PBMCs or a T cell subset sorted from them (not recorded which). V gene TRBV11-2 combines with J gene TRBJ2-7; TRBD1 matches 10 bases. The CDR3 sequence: CASSLVGQGGFYEQYF. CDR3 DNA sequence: TGTGCCAGCAGCTTGGTCGGACAGGGGGGGTTCTACGAGCAGTACTTC.